The present entry profiles one TCR beta chain with its context. Its antigen is unknown. Germline CDR1 reads SGDLS; CDR2 reads YYNGEE. This CDR3 comprises 14 residues. The ends were cut back, 5 bases at V and 1 base at J, with 11 bases in the middle. These data are taken from a study of beta chain features in type 1 diabetes. Study at large: Patients did not differ from healthy donors in age, gender or cell yield. Study-wide findings and caveats: Type 1 diabetes patients had fewer VDJ junction insertions and more deletions. Type 1 diabetes patients had moderately but significantly shorter TCRB CDR3s in all four CD4+ subsets.

Of the isolated RNA, all was reverse transcribed, and so the sequenced material was expressed TCRB transcripts. Several million reads were obtained on average from naive, central memory and regulatory T cell samples. Sequenced by immunoSEQ multiplex PCR; TCRdb stores in-frame clones only, minus some. Of around 710,000 clones in the sample, roughly an eighth were seen once. The TCR originated in a man in his thirties or forties with type 1 diabetes. The sequencing sample was made of naive CD4+ T cells from blood. The chain recombines TRBV9 with TRBJ2-3; tentatively, D is TRBD2 (5 bases). CDR3: CASSRGSRTDTQYF. DNA of the CDR3: TGTGCCAGCAGTCGAGGGTCCCGCACAGATACGCAGTATTTT.